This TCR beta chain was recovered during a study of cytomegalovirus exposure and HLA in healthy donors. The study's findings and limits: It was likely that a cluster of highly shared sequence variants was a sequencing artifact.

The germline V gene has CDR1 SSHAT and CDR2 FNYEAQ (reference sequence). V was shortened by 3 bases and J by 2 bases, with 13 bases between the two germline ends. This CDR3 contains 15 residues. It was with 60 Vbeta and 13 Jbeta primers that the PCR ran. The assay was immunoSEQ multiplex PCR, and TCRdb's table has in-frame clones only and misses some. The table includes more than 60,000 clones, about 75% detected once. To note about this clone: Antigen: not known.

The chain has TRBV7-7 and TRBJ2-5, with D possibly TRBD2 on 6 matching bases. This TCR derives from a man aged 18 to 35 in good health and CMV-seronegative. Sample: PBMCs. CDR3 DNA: TGTGCCAGCAGCTTTCGGGACTCAAGACAAGAGACCCAGTACTTC. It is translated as CASSFRDSRQETQYF. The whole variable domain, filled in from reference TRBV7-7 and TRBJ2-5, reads GAGVSQSPRYKVTKRGQDVTLRCDPISSHATLYWYQQALGQGPEFLTYFNYEAQPDKSGLPSDRFSAERPEGSISTLTIQRTEQRDSAMYRCASSFRDSRQETQYFGPGTRLLVL.